This TCR beta chain was captured in a study of cytotoxic CD8 clonotypes in ibrutinib-treated CLL. The table came from immunoSEQ multiplex PCR; TCRdb's copy has only in-frame clones and leaves some out. Among a few hundred thousand clones listed, around 66% were seen once. The sequences come from PBMCs, collected after 36 months of ibrutinib treatment. This receptor was identified in a human donor with chronic lymphocytic leukemia.

CDR3 region: CASSLFILAGVDEQYF. CDR3 DNA sequence: TGTGCCAGCAGTTTATTCATACTAGCGGGAGTGGACGAGCAGTACTTC. This chain connects TRBV28 to TRBJ2-7; 11 positions agree with TRBD2. Germline lookup yields CDR1 MDHEN and CDR2 SYDVKM. Trimming cost V 1 base and J 5 bases; bases outside gene matches: 7. The CDR3 spans 16 residues.